This TCR beta chain comes out of a study of Graves' ophthalmopathy and Graves' hyperthyroidism (dated by TCRdb to 2017 to 2018). With respect to the entire study: Peripheral blood was collected at initial diagnosis, prior to any treatment. The study used TCR beta repertoire signatures to distinguish Graves' ophthalmopathy from Graves' hyperthyroidism and to predict progression to ophthalmopathy. To explore V-J signatures that distinguish ophthalmopathy from hyperthyroidism, a discovery set of 90 to 100 patients was enrolled, made up of 40 to 45 with ophthalmopathy and roughly 57 with stable hyperthyroidism. In total, under 150 blood samples were TCR-sequenced: around 42 ophthalmopathy, approximately 75 hyperthyroidism and approximately 17 hyperthyroidism-to-ophthalmopathy patients. Once sampling was done, hyperthyroidism patients were given methimazole at a starting dose of 30 mg daily, while ophthalmopathy patients were given high-dose intravenous methylprednisolone. In a handful of hyperthyroidism patients, the T-cell repertoires found in thyroid tissue were compared with those found in blood. For independent validation, a separate cohort was made up of some 18 hyperthyroidism patients plus 17 patients who later progressed from hyperthyroidism to ophthalmopathy.

The full study reports these points: The 13-signature model separated ophthalmopathy from stable hyperthyroidism with around 90% sensitivity and approximately 81% specificity in cross-validation, and 80%/75% in the test set. Most of the expanded thyroid clonotypes with a frequency above 0.001 were also detected in blood, and it was suggested that the thyroid immune response may be reflected by blood repertoires. In validation, the model predicted ophthalmopathy progression with about 64% sensitivity and around 72% specificity; about a dozen predicted patients were CT-confirmed with GO in a median of 6.5 months. No statistical method was used to set the sample size in advance, and the investigators knew which group each participant was assigned to.

For repertoire sequencing, the TCR beta CDR3 regions were amplified from RNA transcripts. The first round of RT-PCR was done with HTBI primers and the Qiagen OneStep RT-PCR kit, and was followed by a second round of multiplex PCR, then size selection and purification. Libraries were sequenced on an Illumina HiSeq2000 using paired-end 100 bp reads. Under the source paper's analysis protocol: SOAPnuke was used to process the reads, throwing out any read that had adapters, had uncalled bases, had a mean Phred below 15, or lacked an exact constant-primer or identifier match. High-quality paired reads were merged with COPE v1.2.5. Each unique nucleotide sequence was treated as a clonotype, and MiTCR v1.1 was used to align the clonotypes to the IMGT TRB V, D and J references. Analysis was restricted to V-J combinations with a frequency above 0.0001, which covered about 99% of repertoires. A TCR clonal expansion and chaos score per V-J combination was defined as the ratio of F50 clonal expansion to chaos observed in the TCRdist matrix. Features were reduced by Welch's t-statistics and random forest to roughly 14 V-J combinations, which fed a naive Bayes classifier. Thyroid-blood repertoire similarity was quantified with the Morisita-Horn index. Using fastp at Q25 and MiXCR, TCRdb reprocessed the public reads and kept productive beta chains. Identical CDR3 proteins give one entry, which carries the most common genes and DNA. The V and J calls and clone size come from TCRdb's table, not from the authors' own analysis. In all, the sample holds 200,000 to 300,000 distinct CDR3 sequences, and 45% of those were seen once. About 45% of the sample lies in the top ten.

V sheds 1 base and J sheds 3 bases, leaving 15 bases between their ends. As encoded in the germline V gene (reference sequence), CDR1 is LGHDT while CDR2 is YNNKEL. There are 16 amino acids in the CDR3, from cysteine to phenylalanine inclusive. Just the 48-base CDR3 DNA is kept, in frame starting at base 1. Patients with ophthalmopathy had moderately to severely active disease, with a Clinical Activity Score of 3 or more, a NOSPECS grade of 4 or more, and a disease duration of less than 3 months. Anyone with other autoimmune diseases, uncontrolled infections, pregnancy or lactation was excluded from the study. Diagnosis was based on clinical symptoms, serum thyroxine, TRAb, thyroid ultrasound and orbital computed tomography. Ficoll-Paque density gradient centrifugation was used to isolate PBMCs from around 9.1 ml of fresh peripheral blood. Total RNA was extracted using Trizol reagent, and RNA quality was checked on an Agilent 2100 Bioanalyzer.

As regards this clonotype: What this receptor recognizes is not known. No much larger clone exists at a distance of one base, and base qualities are not known.

The chain links TRBV3-1 with TRBJ1-2; D gene: possibly TRBD1, on 6 matching bases. The sample comprised peripheral blood. This clonotype originated in an adult man with Graves' ophthalmopathy. The nucleotides read TGTGCCAGCAGCCAAGGAAGGGGCAGGGGCGACTATGGCTACACCTTC. It codes for CASSQGRGRGDYGYTF.